This T cell receptor beta chain was recorded in a study of blood T cell repertoires in COVID-19 (dated by TCRdb to 2018 to 2021). With respect to the entire study: The collaborator samples originated in the United States, Italy and Spain and spanned the acute and convalescent phases of COVID-19. Subjects who had been exposed to COVID-19, were actively infected with it, or had recovered from it provided the deeply sampled blood TCRbeta repertoires that made up the dataset. The repertoires were released in a freely available public database meant as a resource for research on the immune response to SARS-CoV-2. The samples were drawn from two sources: the first 160 participants of the ongoing ImmuneRACE study, and fewer than 1,500 subjects contributed by 6 global collaborators. The material from the prospective study consisted of cDNA or gDNA derived from T cells, B-cell-depleted T cells, or PBMCs. The sample metadata nearly always contained a de-identified subject ID, COVID-19 status, age in years and sex. Where HLA class I and class II types were available, the types were taken from metadata supplied by the sample provider, not from assay-based typing. Results the study describes overall, beyond this receptor: Clinical and demographic metadata were provided uncurated, with the amount varying by source and participant.

TCRbeta CDR3 regions were amplified from genomic DNA by means of the immunoSEQ Assay, a bias-controlled multiplex PCR. The study's processing was this. Within the assay, amplification of reference gene primers was used to estimate how many nucleated cells each sample contained. To quantify the absolute abundance of each unique TCRbeta CDR3 rearrangement, sequence reads were collapsed and filtered. For each sample, productive Simpson clonality was calculated as the square root of Simpson's diversity index over productive rearrangements. TCRdb retrieved this table from immuneACCESS and kept in-frame rearrangements only. Not all clones are present; in checked studies, unresolved V genes account for under half, and no reason is known for the remainder. V, J and clone size are taken as reported in that table, and D and trimming were inferred from the DNA itself. For this sample the table gives 310,000 or so clones, of which 80% to 90% were detected only once. Jointly, the top ten make up around 9.3% of the sample.

V is cut by 3 bases and J by 5 bases, and the space between the germline ends is 4 bases. Spanning cysteine to phenylalanine, the CDR3 consists of 11 amino acids. The retained sequence is limited to the CDR3, 33 bases, with the frame set at the first base. Via the germline V gene (reference sequence), CDR1 is GTSNPN and CDR2 SVGIG. Enrolling through a virtual design, the prospective study's participants ranged in age from roughly 18 to 95 years and lived across about two dozen United States geographic areas. To assign participants to cohorts, the prospective study relied on clinical history that participants themselves reported in a screening survey and a study questionnaire. For ImmuneRACE Cohort 3, a participant was defined as recovered based on two consecutive negative NP/OP PCR tests, clearance by a healthcare professional, or resolution of symptoms. In the prospective study, mobile phlebotomists collected whole blood, serum and a nasopharyngeal or oropharyngeal swab from each participant. Over a roughly 2-month period, participants in the prospective study had the option of providing additional blood draws and questionnaires. Before DNA extraction, blood samples from the prospective study were shipped at room temperature or frozen.

Notes on this clone: Its antigen specificity is not known. Base qualities are not at hand, and no much larger clone is one base apart.

Sequencing used PBMCs or T cells enriched from blood (not recorded which). The sequence is built from TRBV30 and TRBJ2-2; the D segment cannot be called with confidence. The clonotype was recovered from a woman aged 18-30 years who had recovered from COVID-19. The nucleotide sequence is given as TGTGCCTGGAGGTCGACCGGGGAGCTGTTTTTT. It translates to CAWRSTGELFF.